Each of the 7 T cell receptor beta chains below was sequenced from the same sample in a study of shared clonotypes between healthy human individuals. Produced via immunoSEQ multiplex PCR; TCRdb's table is partial and in-frame only. The data contain some 1 million clones, about 77% of them singletons. Sample: memory CD4+ T cells sorted from blood. Subset here: CD45RA-negative fraction. Receptors originate from a man aged 18 to 29 in good health.

V and J are TRBV25-1 and TRBJ2-1; 7 nucleotides line up with TRBD1. Trimming at V came to 3 bases and at J to 9 bases, leaving 11 bases not matched to a gene. Germline-derived CDR1 and CDR2 are MGHDK and SYGVNS. The CDR3 runs to 15 residues. CDR3 nucleotides: TGTGCCAGCAGTGATCCCGGGGCAGGGGGTAGTGAGCAGTTCTTC. This codes for CASSDPGAGGSEQFF.

The rearrangement uses TRBV5-8 and TRBJ2-1, with D possibly being TRBD2 (5 bases). The CDR3 is made up of 16 amino acids. Per germline, CDR1 SGHTS and CDR2 YDEGEE. Trimming left V 6 bases short and J 0 bases short, with 16 bases between. CDR3 loop: CASTFARTGSYNEQFF. In nucleotides, the CDR3 is TGTGCCAGCACCTTCGCCCGGACTGGCTCCTACAATGAGCAGTTCTTC.

The chain recombines TRBV4-1 with TRBJ2-5, with D possibly TRBD2 on 5 matching bases. The V gene's germline CDR1 is MGHRA and CDR2 YSYEKL. CDR3 length: 16 amino acids. V was pared by 0 bases and J by 2 bases, with 13 bases between. The CDR3 region is CASSQDRGTGQETQYF. The DNA for the CDR3 is TGCGCCAGCAGCCAAGATCGGGGTACGGGGCAAGAGACCCAGTACTTC.

This clone was recorded only once. This chain connects TRBV2 to TRBJ2-5; 10 bases line up with TRBD1. Unmatched junction bases numbered 6, after V lost 6 bases and J lost 5 bases. The CDR3 is 14 amino acids. The germline V gene encodes CDR1 SNHLY and CDR2 FYNNEI. CDR3 residues: CASRGQGPRETQYF. The CDR3 nucleotides read TGTGCCAGCAGGGGACAGGGGCCGAGGGAGACCCAGTACTTC.

This clone was detected ten times or more. The chain recombines TRBV30 with TRBJ2-3, with D perhaps matching TRBD1 (6 bases). V was cut by 3 bases and J by 5 bases, with 12 bases left in between. The CDR3 runs 13 residues. Looked up from germline, CDR1 is GTSNPN and CDR2 is SVGIG (reference sequence). This CDR3 reads CAWSVPGVDTQYF. The CDR3 coding sequence is TGTGCCTGGAGCGTACCAGGGGTAGATACGCAGTATTTT.

This clone was counted only a few times. V usage is TRBV6-5 and J usage is TRBJ1-2; a weak D match, TRBD1 (5 bases). Per germline, CDR1 MNHEY and CDR2 SVGAGI. This CDR3 has 11 amino acids. The CDR3: CATAARVGYTF. The CDR3 DNA reads as TGTGCTACAGCGGCCAGGGTTGGCTACACCTTC.

This clone occurred many times. The CDR3 loop is CASKKRSQDSSNQPQHF. In nucleotides, the CDR3 is TGTGCCAGCAAAAAAAGATCACAAGACAGTAGCAATCAGCCCCAGCATTTT. The chain links TRBV19 to TRBJ1-5, with D perhaps TRBD1 (5 bases). The V end lost 9 bases, the J end lost 0 bases, and 21 bases lay between the germline ends. The CDR3 loop spans 17 amino acids. The germline V gene has CDR1 LNHDA and CDR2 SQIVND (reference sequence). Together with reference TRBV19 and TRBJ1-5, the CDR3 gives the full variable domain: DGGITQSPKYLFRKEGQNVTLSCEQNLNHDAMYWYRQDPGQGLRLIYYSQIVNDFQKGDIAEGYSVSREKKESFPLTVTSAQKNPTAFYLCASKKRSQDSSNQPQHFGDGTRLSIL.